This TCR beta chain was identified during a study of control samples from healthy donors and cancer patients. V shed 4 bases and J shed 0 bases, with 6 bases lying between them. Germline V CDR1 and CDR2: SGHNT, YENEEA. This CDR3 comprises 13 residues. Repertoires were generated with immunoSEQ multiplex PCR, while TCRdb's copy carries only in-frame clones and drops some. The sample lists about 18,000 clones, 80% to 90% occurring once. This receptor was obtained from a woman in her 70s with lung cancer. The sample was PBMCs. The rearrangement uses TRBV11-3 and TRBJ1-1; D remains unclear. CDR3 sequence: CASSSRMNTEAFF. CDR3 sequence (DNA): TGTGCCAGCAGCTCCAGGATGAACACTGAAGCTTTCTTT.